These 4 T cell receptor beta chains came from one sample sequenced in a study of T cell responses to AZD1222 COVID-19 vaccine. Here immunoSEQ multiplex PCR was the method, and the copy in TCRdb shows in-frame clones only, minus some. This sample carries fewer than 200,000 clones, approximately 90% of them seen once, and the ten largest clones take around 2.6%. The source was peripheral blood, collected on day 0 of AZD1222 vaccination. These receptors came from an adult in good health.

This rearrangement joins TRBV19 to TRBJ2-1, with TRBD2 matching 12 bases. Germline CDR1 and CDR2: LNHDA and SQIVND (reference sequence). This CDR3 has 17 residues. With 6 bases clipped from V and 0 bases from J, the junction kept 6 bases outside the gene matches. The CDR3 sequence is CASSWTSGASSYNEQFF. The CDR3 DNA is TGTGCCAGTAGCTGGACTAGCGGGGCCAGCTCCTACAATGAGCAGTTCTTC. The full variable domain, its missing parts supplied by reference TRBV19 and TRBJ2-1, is DGGITQSPKYLFRKEGQNVTLSCEQNLNHDAMYWYRQDPGQGLRLIYYSQIVNDFQKGDIAEGYSVSREKKESFPLTVTSAQKNPTAFYLCASSWTSGASSYNEQFFGPGTRLTVL.

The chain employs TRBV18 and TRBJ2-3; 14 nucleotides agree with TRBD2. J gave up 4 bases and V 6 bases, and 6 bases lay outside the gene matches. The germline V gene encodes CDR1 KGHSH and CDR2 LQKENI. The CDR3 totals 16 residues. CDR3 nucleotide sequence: TGTGCCAGCTCGGGGCCGGGACTAGCGGGAGCAGATACGCAGTATTTT. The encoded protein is CASSGPGLAGADTQYF.

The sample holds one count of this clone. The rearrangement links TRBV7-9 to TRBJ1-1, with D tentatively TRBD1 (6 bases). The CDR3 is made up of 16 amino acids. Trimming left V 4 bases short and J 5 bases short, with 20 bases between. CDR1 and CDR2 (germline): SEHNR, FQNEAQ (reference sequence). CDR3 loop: CASSSVIWAQGTEAFF. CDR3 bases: TGTGCCAGCAGCTCCGTTATATGGGCTCAGGGGACTGAAGCTTTCTTT.

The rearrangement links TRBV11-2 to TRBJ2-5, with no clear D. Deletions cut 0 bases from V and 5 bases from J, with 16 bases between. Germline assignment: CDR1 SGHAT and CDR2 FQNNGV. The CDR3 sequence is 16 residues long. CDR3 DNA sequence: TGTGCCAGCAGCTTAGATCATTCAAGGGTTACGGAGACCCAGTACTTC. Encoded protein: CASSLDHSRVTETQYF. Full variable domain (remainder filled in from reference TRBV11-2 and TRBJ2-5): EAGVAQSPRYKIIEKRQSVAFWCNPISGHATLYWYQQILGQGPKLLIQFQNNGVVDDSQLPKDRFSAERLKGVDSTLKIQPAKLEDSAVYLCASSLDHSRVTETQYFGPGTRLLVL.